This TCR beta chain was observed in a study of T-cell reconstitution after alpha-beta-depleted transplantation in children (dated by TCRdb to the mid-2010s). For the study in its entirety: Using TCR repertoire profiling, the study quantitatively followed how T-cell immune reconstitution unfolded in children after TCRalphabeta/CD19-depleted allogeneic hematopoietic cell transplantation. Overall study results and their limits: The apparently early recovery of alphabetaT-cell counts about two months after transplant reportedly depended on only several hundred rapidly expanded clones that came from non-depleted graft cells. In some patients, the high TCRbeta diversity seen at day 60 was put down to recipient T cells and intrathymic progenitors that had survived conditioning. Over the following months the frequencies of hyperexpanded clones went down, and after one year T-cell counts and TCRbeta diversity were mostly credited to newly produced T cells.

Receptor amplification or capture employed PCR. TCRdb shows the sequencer as Illumina HiSeq 2500. Molecular barcoding was employed in the preparation of TCR libraries, with unique molecular identifiers being used to normalize TCRbeta repertoire quantification. TCRdb ran its own pipeline on the public reads, namely fastp trimming at Q25 and MiXCR clone calling, and kept in-frame beta chains. A single entry per CDR3 protein holds the most common genes and DNA from its merged rows. The sample includes hundreds of thousands of distinct CDR3 sequences, with about 16% observed a single time. Together, the top ten hold 5% of the sample. The meaning of the sample's treatment or condition label: allogeneic hematopoietic cell transplantation with graft depleted of TCRalphabeta T cells and CD19 B cells. Transplant recipients were children who received TCRalphabeta/CD19-depleted allogeneic hematopoietic cell grafts.

A few counts support this clonotype. No antigen is known for it. Nothing much larger sits one base from this clone, and base qualities are not available. The receptor was isolated from a male patient between 10 and 17 years old who had a stem cell transplant for acute lymphoblastic leukemia, so the T cells may come from the graft donor. The source was PBMCs, mostly from graft donor cells, collected 360 days after TCRalphabeta/CD19-depleted stem cell transplant.

DNA sequence: TGCGCCAGCAGCTTCACGACAGGCGTCAGGGAGACCCAGTACTTC. Translated, it gives CASSFTTGVRETQYF. The chain couples TRBV5-1 to TRBJ2-5; TRBD1 is a weak D gene call, 6 bases matching. The V end loses 2 bases and the J end loses 5 bases, and a stretch of 16 bases separates them. CDR1 SGHRS and CDR2 YFSETQ are derived from the germline V gene. Including cysteine and phenylalanine, the CDR3 has 15 amino acids. Kept here is only the CDR3 DNA, which spans 45 bases and is read in frame from base 1.